This T cell receptor beta chain came from a study of T cell repertoires in cytomegalovirus infection. The overall study: It can be stated that public TCR beta signatures indicated CMV infection as well as a matching HLA type.

V shed 5 bases and J shed 0 bases, with 10 bases lying between them. The germline gives CDR1 GTSNPN, CDR2 SVGIG (reference sequence). This CDR3 has 13 amino acids. Points from the study as a whole: Identification of carriers of CMV plus the relevant HLA was achieved through cumulative public TCR beta family frequency. HLA-C-restricted, CMV-specific TCR beta clonotypes were dominant ex vivo.

TCRdb re-derived calls from the reads in MiXCR, one entry per CDR3 protein. The table records some 400,000 distinct CDR3 sequences, approximately 32% of them present only once. As for this clonotype: Its cognate antigen is unknown.

This clonotype was sampled from a human donor in good health (CMV status not recorded). Some clones in this sample may be carry-over from other donors' samples. The chain has TRBV30 and TRBJ2-5; D assignment may be TRBD1 or TRBD2 (6 bases each). Material: PBMCs. This CDR3 is CAWGGLNQETQYF. The CDR3 nucleotides read TGTGCCTGGGGGGGGCTCAACCAAGAGACCCAGTACTTC.